This T cell receptor beta chain was sequenced for a study of identical twins (dated by TCRdb to 2016 to 2018). With respect to the entire study: To test whether fetal clonotypes persist, the study used deep sequencing on TCR alpha and beta repertoires from monozygotic twins, unrelated adults of various ages, and cord blood. To rule out contamination, the twin experiments were replicated at different times with different library preparation protocols.

After removal of 7 bases from V and 1 base from J, the junction retains 6 bases not matched to a gene. The CDR3, cysteine through phenylalanine, is 14 amino acids long. CDR3 DNA only is kept here, 42 bases in frame from base 1. What the authors observed across the whole study: Invariant T cells such as MAIT and iNKT could partly confound zero-insertion analyses, though diverse VJ usage argued against this for most clonotypes. Out-of-frame TCR alpha sequences shared between twins showed an excess of low generation-probability sequences compared with coincidental sharing between unrelated individuals. Conclusions relied on cross-sectional statistical analysis, since the same donors could not be followed over many years. In beta out-of-frame sequences, excess twin sharing was weaker, because having fewer shared sequences lowered the signal-to-noise ratio. Abundant cord blood beta clonotypes had fewer insertions, young adult naive repertoires showed a similar but weaker trend, and memory repertoires showed no such trend. In monozygotic twins, recombination models systematically underestimated out-of-frame TCR alpha sharing, but the models matched the sharing seen between unrelated individuals.

Receptors were amplified or captured by 5' RACE. The listed sequencing device is Illumina HiSeq 2000. Template switching added a universal primer binding site, and the final cDNA carried a unique molecular identifier that allowed TCR cDNA molecules to be counted accurately. Specific primers in the conserved constant-segment region were used to synthesize first-strand cDNA for the TCR alpha and beta chains. To control for contamination, every cDNA library was double barcoded, receiving both a SMART-Mk sample barcode and Illumina barcodes. Two successive PCR steps introduced TruSeq adapter sequences along with Illumina sample barcodes. Sequencing of the TCR alpha and beta cDNA libraries was done on the Illumina HiSeq platform using custom primers. The authors processed their data as follows. MiGEC was used to process raw reads and extract unique molecular identifiers, and MiXCR was used to find CDR3 positions. For each individual, recombination models were inferred using an EM algorithm with the repgenHMM and IGoR tools. Shared clonotypes were analyzed with the tcR package in R, and sharing was normalized by the product of cloneset sizes. To study raw recombination free of thymic and clonal selection effects, out-of-frame nonproductive sequences were analyzed. The public reads were reanalyzed by TCRdb: fastp trimming at Q25, MiXCR alignment, in-frame beta chains only. Rows with one shared CDR3 protein collapse into an entry with the most common genes and DNA. These V and J calls rely on TCRdb rather than the paper's analysis. The table for this sample lists about 730,000 distinct CDR3 sequences; around 20% of them were counted only once. The ten largest clones take up about 4.3% of the sample.

In this sample, this clonotype turned up many times. Its antigen remains undetermined. No clone much larger than this one lies a single base away; base qualities are absent. All donors were healthy Caucasians. The twin cohort comprised three pairs of female monozygotic twins, all aged roughly 18 to 29 years. The RNA used for TCR libraries was isolated from peripheral blood mononuclear cells. The same data also went into a second study, on T cells expressing NK-cell markers. According to the second study: In sorted CD3+CD56+NKG2C+, CD3+CD56+NKG2C- and CD3+CD56-NKG2C+ T-cell subsets from about 8 donors, TCR beta-chain repertoires were profiled. Of the eight sequenced donors, seven were found to be HCMV-seropositive and one was found to be HCMV-seronegative. To restrict sorting to alphabetaTCR-expressing T cells, an anti-gammadeltaTCR antibody was added in several experiments. In roughly 6 donors, the dominant CD3+CD56+NKG2C+ clonotypes ranked among the top 10 CD8+ clonotypes, making up 1.0-7.0% of CD8+ T cells. Those dominant clonotypes were again the most abundant among CD3+CD56-NKG2C+ cells in four donors, at 28.3-60.1%. Whether the expanded NKG2C-expressing T cell clones were specific for HCMV antigens was left unclear. The eight sequenced donors were randomly selected healthy volunteers, three men and five women. A commercial ELISA kit detecting HCMV-specific IgG in serum was used to determine HCMV serostatus. For about six donors, bulk peripheral blood T-cell repertoires were also sequenced from unsorted PBMC. MIGEC handled demultiplexing of the reads and grouping by UMI, while MiTCR was used to assemble and quantify clonotypes. Only TCR cDNA sequences supported by at least two reads were kept to exclude erroneous sequences. The tcR package was used for downstream repertoire analysis, and clonotypes were matched between fractions using CDR3 nucleotide sequence together with V segment. Antigen specificity was annotated against VDJdb with VDJmatch, allowing one amino acid substitution in CDR3.

The sequence is built from TRBV12-3 or TRBV12-4 and TRBJ1-1, with 7 bases matching TRBD1. The sample was PBMCs. The source of this sequence is a woman aged 18-29 years in good health. For the CDR3, the sequence is CASIKQGSNTEAFF. The nucleotides are TGTGCCAGCATTAAACAGGGGTCGAACACTGAAGCTTTCTTT.